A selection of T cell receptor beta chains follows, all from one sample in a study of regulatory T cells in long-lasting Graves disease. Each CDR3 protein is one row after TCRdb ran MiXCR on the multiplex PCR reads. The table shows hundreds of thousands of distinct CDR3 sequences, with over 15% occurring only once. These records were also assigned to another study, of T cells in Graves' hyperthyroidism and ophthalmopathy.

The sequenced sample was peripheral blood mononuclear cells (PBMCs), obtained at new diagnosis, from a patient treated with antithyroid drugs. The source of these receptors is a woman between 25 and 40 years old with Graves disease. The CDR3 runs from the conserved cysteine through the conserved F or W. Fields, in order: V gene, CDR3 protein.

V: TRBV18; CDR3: CASSPPGQGDEKLFF
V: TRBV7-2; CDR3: CASSPPGTGWPHTDTQYF
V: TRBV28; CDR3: CASSLGTGGGYGYTF
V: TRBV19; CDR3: CASRGTSGPYNEQFF
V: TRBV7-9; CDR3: CASSLWFEQYF
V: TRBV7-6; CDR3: CASSLSGTSTYEQYF
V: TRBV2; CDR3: CATQRTDQRYNEQFF
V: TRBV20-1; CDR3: CSASRDSSTDTQYF
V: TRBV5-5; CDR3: CASSKQRGFNYGYTF
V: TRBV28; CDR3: CASSSGTERGFPGNTIYF
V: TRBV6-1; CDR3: CASNMGGTYEQYF
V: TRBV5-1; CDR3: CASSLALSSGANVLTF
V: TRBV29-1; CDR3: CSVERTGGKTQYF
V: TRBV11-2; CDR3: CASSLGTGVSTDTQYF
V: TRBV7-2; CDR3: CASSSGQGRFYGYTF
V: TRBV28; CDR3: CASSKLTGGRNNEQFF
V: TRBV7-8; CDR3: CASSSREWETQYF
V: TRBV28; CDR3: CASPGSVNTEAFF
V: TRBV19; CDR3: CASSSRTGETQYF
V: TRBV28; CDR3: CASSPQGPPGEQYF
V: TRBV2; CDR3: CASTGLTEAFF
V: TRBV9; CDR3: CASSVGLAGALYEQYF
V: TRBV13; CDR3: CASSPRSSYGYTF
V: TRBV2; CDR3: CASRGGLAGVVF
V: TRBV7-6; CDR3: CASSLVGGFDSYEQYF
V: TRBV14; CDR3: CASSSGLTSTNPRDTQYF